The 19 T cell receptor beta chains reported below all come from one sample, sequenced in a study of blood T cell repertoires in COVID-19. TCRdb keeps only in-frame clones here, not all; method: immunoSEQ multiplex PCR. The data hold a few hundred thousand clones, with roughly 80% observed a single time. Sequencing used PBMCs or T cells enriched from blood (not recorded which). The receptor source for this set is a man over 45 who had recovered from COVID-19.

The chain recombines TRBV7-6 with TRBJ2-7, with 11 bases fitting TRBD2. V trimming: 0 bases; J trimming: 6 bases; junction bases outside the gene matches: 10. This CDR3 is built from 17 residues. Per the germline V gene, CDR1 is SGHVS and CDR2 is FNYEAQ. The CDR3: CASSLAPTGSGGGEQYF. CDR3 in DNA: TGTGCCAGCAGCTTAGCCCCCACGGGTAGCGGGGGGGGCGAGCAGTACTTC.

This rearrangement joins TRBV15 to TRBJ2-7; D possibly corresponds to TRBD1 (5 bases). This CDR3 comprises 14 residues. The germline V gene encodes CDR1 LNHNV and CDR2 YYDKDF (reference sequence). The V end lost 0 bases, the J end lost 3 bases, and 9 bases lay between the germline ends. The CDR3 DNA reads as TGTGCCACCAGCAGAGATGCAGGGTACTACGAGCAGTACTTC. Translation gives CATSRDAGYYEQYF.

The chain joins TRBV5-1 to TRBJ2-7; 8 positions agree with TRBD1. J was trimmed by 2 bases and V by 3 bases; bases with no gene match: 7. The length of the CDR3 is 15 residues. In germline, CDR1 is SGHRS, CDR2 YFSETQ. CDR3 nucleotide sequence: TGCGCCAGCAGCTCGGACAGGGTGGAGACCTACGAGCAGTACTTC. It codes for CASSSDRVETYEQYF.

V and J are TRBV11-2 and TRBJ2-3, with a weak D call TRBD2 (6 bases). Trimming left V 5 bases short and J 9 bases short, with 18 bases between. Germline values: CDR1 SGHAT, CDR2 FQNNGV. This CDR3 contains 14 residues. The CDR3 DNA is TGTGCCAGCAGCCTGGATCCCGGGGCGGGAACGCAGTATTTT. Encoded protein: CASSLDPGAGTQYF.

This clone came up a few times. The chain employs TRBV7-3 and TRBJ2-5, with TRBD1 matching over 8 bases. CDR1 is SGHTA, CDR2 FQGTGA, per germline. Losses at the gene ends were 3 bases for V and 4 bases for J; bases not matched to a gene: 10. The length of the CDR3 is 16 residues. CDR3 residues: CASSFTGQGAGETQYF. The CDR3 coding sequence is TGTGCCAGCAGCTTTACCGGCCAGGGGGCTGGAGAGACCCAGTACTTC.

The V and J genes are TRBV20-1 and TRBJ2-7, with TRBD2 as a possible D gene (5 bases). The V gene's germline CDR1 is DFQATT and CDR2 SNEGSKA (reference sequence). This CDR3 has 11 residues. With 6 bases removed from V and 3 bases from J, the gap between germline ends came to 9 bases. CDR3 sequence: CSAGLYYEQYF. CDR3 nucleotide sequence: TGCAGTGCAGGACTTTACTACGAGCAGTACTTC.

V and J are TRBV5-1 and TRBJ1-2; D ambiguous. Trimming stripped 1 base from V and 6 bases from J, with 10 bases between. The CDR3 has 13 residues. Germline-derived CDR1 and CDR2 are SGHRS and YFSETQ. CDR3 sequence (DNA): TGCGCCAGCAGCTTGAATGGGCAGCATGGCTACACCTTC. Protein: CASSLNGQHGYTF. The whole variable domain, remainder taken from reference TRBV5-1 and TRBJ1-2, is KAGVTQTPRYLIKTRGQQVTLSCSPISGHRSVSWYQQTPGQGLQFLFEYFSETQRNKGNFPGRFSGRQFSNSRSEMNVSTLELGDSALYLCASSLNGQHGYTFGSGTRLTVV.

CDR3 sequence (DNA): TGCAGCGTTGAGCCATCGGGTGCCCATGAGCAGTTCTTC. It is translated as CSVEPSGAHEQFF. V usage is TRBV29-1 and J usage is TRBJ2-1; D gene uncertain. V lost 3 bases, J lost 8 bases, and 14 bases lay in between. The V gene's germline CDR1 is SQVTM and CDR2 ANQGSEA. The CDR3 extends over 13 amino acids.

V usage is TRBV11-3 and J usage is TRBJ1-1; the match to TRBD1 covers 9 bases. The CDR3 is 13 amino acids. With V trimmed by 7 bases and J by 6 bases, 6 bases remained unmatched. Germline CDR1 SGHNT, CDR2 YENEEA. The CDR3 protein is CASTGTGFAEAFF. The DNA for the CDR3 is TGTGCCAGCACCGGGACAGGGTTCGCTGAAGCTTTCTTT.

This clone was picked up one time. The J gene is TRBJ1-5, the V gene TRBV5-1, with D tentatively TRBD1 (5 bases). The CDR3 spans 14 residues. V was pared by 0 bases and J by 4 bases, with 8 bases between. Per the germline V gene, CDR1 is SGHRS and CDR2 is YFSETQ. This chain's CDR3 is CASSLEAGNQPQHF. CDR3 sequence (DNA): TGCGCCAGCAGCTTGGAGGCAGGGAATCAGCCCCAGCATTTT.

This clone is a singleton in its sample. V is TRBV21-1 and J is TRBJ2-5; the table's D call, TRBD1, has no DNA check behind it. TRBV21-1 is assigned pseudogene status. The CDR3 consists of 15 residues. CDR3: CASIAAGQTGETQYF. The CDR3 DNA sequence: TGTGCCAGCATCGCGGCGGGACAGACCGGAGAGACCCAGTACTTC.

A few counts support this clone. V gene TRBV9 combines with J gene TRBJ1-5; no clear D gene. The V and J ends lost 4 bases and 6 bases respectively, with 23 bases between them. This CDR3 region has 17 residues. Looked up from germline, CDR1 is SGDLS and CDR2 is YYNGEE. As DNA, the CDR3 is TGTGCCAGCAGCACAATCCCAGACACTCCCGACACTCAGCCCCAGCATTTT. Amino acids: CASSTIPDTPDTQPQHF.

This chain links TRBV12-5 with TRBJ1-3; 7 bases align to TRBD1. Per the germline V gene, CDR1 is LGHNT and CDR2 is FRNRAP. The CDR3 length is 17 residues. The trim removed 5 bases at V and 2 bases at J, leaving 12 bases unmatched. The CDR3 nucleotides read TGTGCTAGTGGTATCACCCGGTACAGGGGCGCTGGAAACACCATATATTTT. Its protein product is CASGITRYRGAGNTIYF.

The chain carries TRBV5-6 and TRBJ1-5; tentatively, D is TRBD1 (5 bases). From germline, CDR1 is SGHDT and CDR2 YYEEEE. V was pared by 2 bases and J by 11 bases, with 11 bases between. The CDR3 totals 12 residues. CDR3 region: CASSLTGGAQHF. In DNA, the CDR3 is TGTGCCAGCAGCTTAACCGGAGGGGCCCAGCATTTT.

The rearrangement joins TRBV7-2 to TRBJ2-2, with D maybe TRBD1 (6 bases). Trimming removed 5 bases at V and 1 base at J, with 17 bases between. Per the germline V gene, CDR1 is SGHTA and CDR2 is FQGNSA. This CDR3 has 17 amino acids. The CDR3 here is CASSPSPGTKNTGELFF. The CDR3 coding sequence is TGTGCCAGCAGCCCGTCCCCCGGGACAAAGAACACCGGGGAGCTGTTTTTT.

The rearrangement links TRBV19 to TRBJ2-1, with D perhaps TRBD1 (5 bases). The germline gives CDR1 LNHDA, CDR2 SQIVND (reference sequence). The CDR3 runs 16 residues. Between the trimmed V and J ends, which lost 4 bases and 2 bases, there was a span of 15 bases. This chain's CDR3 is CASSRLEGVPYNEQFF. In DNA form, the CDR3 reads TGTGCCAGTAGTAGGCTTGAAGGGGTTCCCTACAATGAGCAGTTCTTC.

This clone was observed once. The chain uses TRBV3-1 (or the pseudogene TRBV3-2) and TRBJ1-1; TRBD1 aligns across 10 bases. V gave up 4 bases and J gave up 7 bases; unmatched junction bases: 3. Germline assignment: CDR1 LGHDT and CDR2 YNNKEL (reference sequence). The CDR3 spans 13 residues. The CDR3 here is CASSRGQGVEAFF. CDR3 in DNA: TGTGCCAGCAGCCGAGGACAGGGGGTTGAAGCTTTCTTT.

The rearrangement joins TRBV19 to TRBJ1-2; D is unclear. Looked up from germline, CDR1 is LNHDA and CDR2 is SQIVND (reference sequence). Trimming took 2 bases from V and 7 from J, leaving 8 bases between them. This CDR3 is built from 12 residues. CDR3 nucleotide sequence: TGTGCCAGTAGTATACGGCGGGCTGGCTACACCTTC. It specifies CASSIRRAGYTF.

V is TRBV7-3 and J is TRBJ2-2; 8 nucleotides agree with TRBD1. Germline V gene lookup returns CDR1 SGHTA and CDR2 FQGTGA. V lost 1 base and J lost 7; bases outside the gene matches: 5. This CDR3 has 15 amino acids. Written as DNA, the CDR3 is TGTGCCAGCAGCTTAATGGGCAGGGGGCTCGGGGAGCTGTTTTTT. Translated, it gives CASSLMGRGLGELFF.